The T cell receptor (beta chain) under discussion was sequenced for a study of cytomegalovirus exposure and HLA in healthy donors. PCR amplification relied on 60 Vbeta primers (plus 13 Jbeta primers). The table came from immunoSEQ multiplex PCR; TCRdb's copy has only in-frame clones and leaves some out. This table holds over 50,000 clones, 65% to 80% found once. In its sample, this clone was seen a few times. Its antigen is currently unknown. Study findings and constraints: Versus the approximately 700-donor mean, an Asian-associated ancestry cluster reportedly showed fewer N-insertions in a later analysis.

The germline V gene encodes CDR1 LGHNT and CDR2 FRNRAP. CDR3 length: 15 residues. Trimming took off 2 bases at V and 0 bases at J, with 9 bases between the two ends. This receptor was identified in a middle-aged man in good health and CMV-seropositive. Material for sequencing was PBMCs. The rearrangement links TRBV12-5 to TRBJ2-3; D is unclear. The CDR3 DNA reads TGTGCTAGTGGTTTGTTTCCAGATAGCACAGATACGCAGTATTTT. Residues: CASGLFPDSTDTQYF.